These 5 T cell receptor beta chains originate from one sample sequenced in a study of blood T cell repertoires in COVID-19. Method: immunoSEQ multiplex PCR; TCRdb's copy keeps in-frame clones and lacks some. The sample includes around 300,000 clones, roughly nine tenths of them seen just once. Sequencing was done on a sample of peripheral blood. Every receptor here comes from a woman in her thirties or forties who had recovered from COVID-19.

The chain is built from TRBV15 and TRBJ1-4, with TRBD1 matching over 7 bases. J was trimmed by 8 bases and V by 0 bases; bases with no gene match: 9. The germline gives CDR1 LNHNV, CDR2 YYDKDF (reference sequence). The CDR3 has 16 amino acids. CDR3 sequence reads: CATSRDIQGVREKLFF. The CDR3 nucleotides read TGTGCCACCAGCAGAGATATTCAGGGGGTAAGGGAAAAACTGTTTTTT. Together with reference TRBV15 and TRBJ1-4, the CDR3 gives the full variable domain: DAMVIQNPRYQVTQFGKPVTLSCSQTLNHNVMYWYQQKSSQAPKLLFHYYDKDFNNEADTPDNFQSRRPNTSFCFLDIRSPGLGDTAMYLCATSRDIQGVREKLFFGSGTQLSVL.

The chain has TRBV2 and TRBJ1-2; D unclear. Germline V gives CDR1 SNHLY, CDR2 FYNNEI. Trimming took off 3 bases at V and 7 bases at J, with 9 bases between the two ends. The length of the CDR3 is 12 residues. The CDR3 sequence is CASSDARSGYTF. DNA for the CDR3: TGTGCCAGCAGTGACGCCCGGTCTGGCTACACCTTC.

This rearrangement joins TRBV29-1 to TRBJ2-7; TRBD2 matches 12 bases. The germline V gene encodes CDR1 SQVTM and CDR2 ANQGSEA. The length of the CDR3 is 15 residues. V lost 2 bases, J lost 7 bases, and 9 bases stayed unmatched. CDR3 sequence (DNA): TGCAGCGTTGAACCTAGCGGGAGGGCCTCAGGGGAGCAGTACTTC. This encodes CSVEPSGRASGEQYF.

The chain carries TRBV19 and TRBJ1-4, with a possible D match to TRBD1 (5 bases). This CDR3 is 15 amino acids long. CDR1 is LNHDA and CDR2 is SQIVND in the germline V gene (reference sequence). V was shortened by 7 bases and J by 8 bases, with 20 bases between the two germline ends. Here the CDR3 reads CASKPRGGRGEKLFF. CDR3 nucleotide sequence: TGTGCCAGTAAACCCCGAGGAGGGAGGGGCGAAAAACTGTTTTTT.

The rearrangement uses TRBV5-1 and TRBJ2-7; 8 bases are a match to TRBD1. CDR3 length equals 12 residues. With V trimmed by 4 bases and J by 5 bases, 2 bases remained unmatched. The V gene's germline CDR1 is SGHRS and CDR2 YFSETQ. Written as DNA, the CDR3 is TGCGCCAGCAGCGCGACAGGGGACGAGCAGTACTTC. Residues: CASSATGDEQYF.